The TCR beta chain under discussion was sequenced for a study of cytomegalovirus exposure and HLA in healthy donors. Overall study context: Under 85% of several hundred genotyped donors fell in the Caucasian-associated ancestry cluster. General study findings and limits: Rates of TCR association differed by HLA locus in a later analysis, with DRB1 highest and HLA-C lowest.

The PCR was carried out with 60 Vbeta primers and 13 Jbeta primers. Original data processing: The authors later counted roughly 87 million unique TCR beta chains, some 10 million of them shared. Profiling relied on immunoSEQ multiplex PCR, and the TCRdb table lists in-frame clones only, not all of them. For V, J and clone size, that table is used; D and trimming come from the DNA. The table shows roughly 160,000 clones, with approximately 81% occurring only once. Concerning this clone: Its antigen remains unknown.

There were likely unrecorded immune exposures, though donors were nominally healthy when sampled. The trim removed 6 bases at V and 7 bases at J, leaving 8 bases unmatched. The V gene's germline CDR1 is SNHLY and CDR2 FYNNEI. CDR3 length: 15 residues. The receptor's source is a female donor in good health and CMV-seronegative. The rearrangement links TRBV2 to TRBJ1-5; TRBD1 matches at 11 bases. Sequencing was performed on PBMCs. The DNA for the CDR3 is TGTGCCAGCAGAAAACCGGACAGGGGGCCGCAGCCCCAGCATTTT. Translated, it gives CASRKPDRGPQPQHF.